This T cell receptor (beta chain) was identified during a study of beta chain features in type 1 diabetes. Notes on the study in general: Healthy donors had naive, central memory and Treg TCRB repertoires that appeared less similar than those seen among patients. Type 1 diabetes patients showed fewer insertions and more deletions at VDJ junctions. There was a moderate but significant shortening of TCRB CDR3s in all four CD4+ subsets of Type 1 diabetes patients. PCR might favor shorter templates, equally in patients and controls.

Purity exceeding 95% was reached by all sorted populations. The CDR3 is 16 residues long. V shed 0 bases, J shed 5 bases, and the junction held 6 bases outside the gene matches. Germline CDR1 and CDR2: LGHNA and YNFKEQ. As to this clone: The antigen remains undetermined.

Since all of the isolated RNA was reverse transcribed, expressed TCRB transcripts were what got sequenced. Here immunoSEQ multiplex PCR was the method, and the copy in TCRdb shows in-frame clones only, minus some. The data contain 250,000 to 350,000 clones, 14% of them seen just once; the ten biggest clones take up 0.017%. The receptor was isolated from a man between 25 and 39 years old with type 1 diabetes. The chain uses TRBV4-2 and TRBJ1-5; 8 bases align to TRBD1. The sample was naive CD4+ T cells from blood. The CDR3 reads CASSQDADRAYQPQHF. In DNA, the CDR3 is TGTGCCAGCAGCCAAGACGCGGACAGGGCTTATCAGCCCCAGCATTTT.